The 24 T cell receptor beta chains listed next were all sequenced from one sample in a study of graft-versus-host responses after intestinal transplantation. These TCRs are of unknown antigen specificity. Sequenced by immunoSEQ multiplex PCR; TCRdb stores in-frame clones only, minus some. The sample has around 130,000 clones, about 92% seen once. The input for sequencing was unstimulated CD4+ T cells sorted from spleen or lymph node cells, taken before intestinal transplant. The source is a human donor who received an intestinal transplant.

The CDR3 sequence is CASSPSTGGRLSPLHF. The DNA of the CDR3 is TGTGCCAGCTCACCAAGTACGGGGGGGAGACTTTCACCCCTCCACTTT. The J gene is TRBJ1-6, the V gene TRBV18; weak D call: TRBD1 (5 bases). CDR1 is KGHSH, CDR2 LQKENI, per germline. The CDR3 has 16 amino acids. V lost 2 bases to trimming and J lost 9 bases, with 17 bases between them.

CDR3 residues: CASSASSTNQPQHF. The DNA for the CDR3 is TGTGCCAGCAGTGCCAGCTCAACAAATCAGCCCCAGCATTTT. V gene TRBV25-1 combines with J gene TRBJ1-5; unclear D gene. V lost 4 bases to trimming and J lost 4 bases, with 11 bases between them. The CDR3 totals 14 residues. Germline assignment: CDR1 MGHDK and CDR2 SYGVNS.

This chain links TRBV6-1 with TRBJ2-1, with 14 positions matching TRBD2. The CDR3 length is 14 residues. Germline V gene sequence: CDR1 MNHNS, CDR2 SASEGT. V lost 7 bases, J lost 9 bases, and 5 bases stayed unmatched. The CDR3 nucleotides read TGTGCCAGCACCCCCGGACTAGCGGGAGGTGAGCAGTTCTTC. Translation: CASTPGLAGGEQFF.

The genes are TRBV4-1 and TRBJ2-3; 10 bases agree with TRBD2. The CDR3 totals 19 residues. J was trimmed by 0 bases and V by 1 base; bases with no gene match: 10. CDR1 and CDR2 (germline): MGHRA, YSYEKL. The CDR3 DNA is TGCGCCAGCAGCCAAGTGGAGCGGGGGGGCCTATTTAGCACAGATACGCAGTATTTT. The encoded protein is CASSQVERGGLFSTDTQYF.

The chain employs TRBV11-3 and TRBJ2-1; D remains unclear. CDR3 size: 12 residues. V was trimmed by 5 bases and J by 8 bases, leaving 10 bases between them. CDR1 and CDR2 (germline): SGHNT, YENEEA. CDR3 bases: TGTGCCAGCAGCCAAAATGGGCATGAGCAGTTCTTC. It specifies CASSQNGHEQFF.

The chain couples TRBV5-1 to TRBJ2-5, with D perhaps being TRBD1 or TRBD2 (5 bases each). V shed 0 bases and J shed 2 bases, with 8 bases lying between them. The CDR3 covers 14 residues. The germline CDR1 and CDR2 sequences are SGHRS and YFSETQ. CDR3 nucleotides: TGCGCCAGCAGCTTGGTAGAGGGGCAAGAGACCCAGTACTTC. It translates to CASSLVEGQETQYF.

This chain uses TRBV5-8 with TRBJ2-4; possible D gene TRBD1, 6 bases. V shed 4 bases and J shed 1 base, with 9 bases lying between them. From germline, CDR1 is SGHTS and CDR2 YDEGEE. The CDR3 spans 14 residues. The DNA for the CDR3 is TGTGCCAGCAGCACCCAGGGGGCCAAAAACATTCAGTACTTC. Protein: CASSTQGAKNIQYF. Drawing the rest from reference TRBV5-8 and TRBJ2-4, the complete variable domain is EAGVTQSPTHLIKTRGQQATLRCSPISGHTSVYWYQQALGLGLQFLLWYDEGEERNRGNFPPRFSGRQFPNYSSELNVNALELEDSALYLCASSTQGAKNIQYFGAGTRLSVL.

The gene calls are TRBV7-9 and TRBJ2-1, with 9 bases fitting TRBD2. Germline CDR1 is SEHNR and CDR2 is FQNEAQ (reference sequence). The CDR3 has 17 residues. J lost 3 bases, V lost 1 base, and 7 bases had no gene match. The CDR3 DNA is TGTGCCAGCAGCTTAGGCGGGGGGGACTACCTCTACAATGAGCAGTTCTTC. This codes for CASSLGGGDYLYNEQFF.

CDR3 loop: CASSPLGVGQETQYF. Here the CDR3 DNA reads TGTGCCAGCAGTCCGCTCGGGGTGGGGCAAGAGACCCAGTACTTC. The chain links TRBV27 to TRBJ2-5; a possible D gene is TRBD2 (5 bases). Germline assignment: CDR1 MNHEY and CDR2 SMNVEV (reference sequence). Trimming removed 5 bases from V and 2 bases from J, with 15 bases in between. The CDR3 spans 15 residues.

The chain carries TRBV5-1 and TRBJ2-1; 7 nucleotides line up with TRBD2. V gave up 1 base and J gave up 5 bases; unmatched junction bases: 6. This CDR3 comprises 15 residues. Germline V gene data show CDR1 as SGHRS and CDR2 as YFSETQ. The CDR3 bases are TGCGCCAGCAGCTTGTTGTCTAGCGGAAACAATGAGCAGTTCTTC. This sequence encodes CASSLLSSGNNEQFF.

This clone has a single count. V and J are TRBV30 and TRBJ1-2; D ambiguous. The CDR3 loop spans 16 amino acids. In germline, CDR1 is GTSNPN, CDR2 SVGIG (reference sequence). V dropped 5 bases and J dropped 4 bases, with 23 bases sitting between them. CDR3 loop: CAWQPWCYRKTYGYTF. The DNA of the CDR3 is TGTGCCTGGCAGCCATGGTGTTATAGAAAGACCTATGGCTACACCTTC.

This clone was recorded a few times. V usage is TRBV7-3 and J usage is TRBJ2-4; 9 bases map to TRBD1. V trimming: 5 bases; J trimming: 7 bases; junction bases outside the gene matches: 6. This CDR3 spans 14 amino acids. The germline V gene encodes CDR1 SGHTA and CDR2 FQGTGA. The CDR3 region is CASSRTGARNIQYF. CDR3 in DNA: TGTGCCAGCAGCCGGACAGGGGCTCGGAACATTCAGTACTTC. Filled out from reference TRBV7-3 and TRBJ2-4, the complete variable domain reads GAGVSQTPSNKVTEKGKYVELRCDPISGHTALYWYRQSLGQGPEFLIYFQGTGAADDSGLPNDRFFAVRPEGSVSTLKIQRTERGDSAVYLCASSRTGARNIQYFGAGTRLSVL.

The rearrangement joins TRBV27 to TRBJ1-5; 7 nucleotides agree with TRBD1. The CDR3 loop spans 15 amino acids. The V and J ends lost 3 bases and 5 bases, in that order; junction bases with no gene match: 7. CDR1 and CDR2 from the germline V gene are MNHEY and SMNVEV (reference sequence). CDR3 DNA: TGTGCCAGCAGTTTCCGAGGACAGGTCGATCAGCCCCAGCATTTT. Translation: CASSFRGQVDQPQHF.

V and J are TRBV28 and TRBJ2-2; D may match TRBD1 or TRBD2 (6 bases each). There are 16 residues in the CDR3. Germline V CDR1 and CDR2: MDHEN, SYDVKM. V was pared by 4 bases and J by 0 bases, with 12 bases between. The CDR3: CASSWGRGSNTGELFF. The CDR3 DNA follows: TGTGCCAGCAGTTGGGGGCGGGGCTCGAACACCGGGGAGCTGTTTTTT. Variable domain in full (rest from reference TRBV28 and TRBJ2-2): DVKVTQSSRYLVKRTGEKVFLECVQDMDHENMFWYRQDPGLGLRLIYFSYDVKMKEKGDIPEGYSVSREKKERFSLILESASTNQTSMYLCASSWGRGSNTGELFFGEGSRLTVL.

The CDR3 sequence: CASSLTENTEAFF. DNA for the CDR3: TGTGCCAGCTCACTGACTGAAAACACTGAAGCTTTCTTT. The chain has TRBV18 and TRBJ1-1, with D unclear. V lost 4 bases and J 2 bases, leaving 8 bases between the germline ends. Germline CDR1 KGHSH, CDR2 LQKENI. This CDR3 region has 13 residues.

The chain uses TRBV5-4 and TRBJ2-3; D not resolved. The length of the CDR3 is 17 residues. Trimming took off 4 bases at V and 1 base at J, with 19 bases between the two ends. Germline CDR1 and CDR2: SGHNT and YYREEE (reference sequence). The chain's CDR3 is CASSQPIDRSGTDTQYF. In nucleotides, the CDR3 is TGTGCCAGCAGCCAGCCGATAGACCGTTCTGGCACAGATACGCAGTATTTT. The full variable domain, completed using reference TRBV5-4 and TRBJ2-3, is ETGVTQSPTHLIKTRGQQVTLRCSSQSGHNTVSWYQQALGQGPQFIFQYYREEENGRGNFPPRFSGLQFPNYSSELNVNALELDDSALYLCASSQPIDRSGTDTQYFGPGTRLTVL.

The chain recombines TRBV6-5 with TRBJ2-7; 9 nucleotides align to TRBD2. Trimming took 5 bases from V and 7 from J; bases not matched to a gene: 6. Per germline, CDR1 MNHEY and CDR2 SVGAGI. CDR3 length: 13 amino acids. This chain's CDR3 is CASSGGGAREQYF. CDR3 in DNA: TGTGCCAGCAGTGGCGGGGGGGCTAGGGAGCAGTACTTC.

The CDR3 DNA is TGTGCCTGGCAACTGACAGGTAGGGAGAGGATTGAAGCTTTCTTT. Translating it yields CAWQLTGRERIEAFF. The gene calls are TRBV30 and TRBJ1-1, with a tentative D call TRBD1 (6 bases). V was cut by 5 bases and J by 7 bases, with 23 bases left in between. Germline CDR1 is GTSNPN and CDR2 is SVGIG (reference sequence). CDR3 length equals 15 residues.

The chain has TRBV5-4 and TRBJ2-1; the D is unclear. The CDR3 covers 15 residues. CDR1 and CDR2 from the germline V gene are SGHNT and YYREEE (reference sequence). V was clipped by 0 bases and J by 1 base, with 8 bases between them. CDR3 protein: CASSLGPVSYNEQFF. The CDR3 DNA is TGTGCCAGCAGCTTGGGGCCCGTATCCTACAATGAGCAGTTCTTC. Based on the CDR3 plus reference TRBV5-4 and TRBJ2-1, the full variable domain is ETGVTQSPTHLIKTRGQQVTLRCSSQSGHNTVSWYQQALGQGPQFIFQYYREEENGRGNFPPRFSGLQFPNYSSELNVNALELDDSALYLCASSLGPVSYNEQFFGPGTRLTVL.

This clone was seen once. The rearrangement uses TRBV7-8 and TRBJ2-6, with D maybe TRBD2 (5 bases). V was clipped by 6 bases and J by 1 base, with 13 bases between them. Germline V gene data show CDR1 as SGHVS and CDR2 as FQNEAQ. This CDR3 has 16 residues. The CDR3 here is CASRKTGKSGANVLTF. CDR3 nucleotide sequence: TGTGCCAGCAGAAAAACCGGGAAATCTGGGGCCAACGTCCTGACTTTC.

The V call is TRBV6-1, the J call TRBJ1-5; 7 bases agree with TRBD1. Germline V gene sequence: CDR1 MNHNS, CDR2 SASEGT. The CDR3 sequence is 15 residues long. Trimming cost V 5 bases and J 9 bases; bases outside gene matches: 13. CDR3 residues: CASSQEGAVSGPQHF. CDR3 DNA: TGTGCCAGCAGTCAGGAGGGGGCAGTTTCTGGGCCCCAGCATTTT.

CDR3 region: CASSRTGGNQPQHF. CDR3 sequence (DNA): TGTGCCAGCTCGAGGACAGGAGGGAATCAGCCCCAGCATTTT. The chain uses TRBV18 and TRBJ1-5; TRBD1 matches 7 bases. The CDR3 contains 14 residues. Trimming cost V 6 bases and J 4 bases; bases outside gene matches: 6. Germline V CDR1 and CDR2: KGHSH, LQKENI.

This clone appeared a few times. V gene TRBV19 combines with J gene TRBJ1-6; TRBD1 matches 8 bases. Per germline, CDR1 LNHDA and CDR2 SQIVND (reference sequence). V dropped 5 bases and J dropped 10; count of bases not matched to a gene: 10. The CDR3 has 15 amino acids. The CDR3 DNA reads TGTGCCAGTAGTCAAGGACAGGGCGTCCTATCACCCCTCCACTTT. Translation gives CASSQGQGVLSPLHF. The entire variable domain, with the rest obtained from reference TRBV19 and TRBJ1-6, is as follows: DGGITQSPKYLFRKEGQNVTLSCEQNLNHDAMYWYRQDPGQGLRLIYYSQIVNDFQKGDIAEGYSVSREKKESFPLTVTSAQKNPTAFYLCASSQGQGVLSPLHFGNGTRLTVT.

This clone was detected once. The V gene is TRBV7-2, the J gene TRBJ1-1, with a possible D match to TRBD1 (6 bases). This CDR3 has 12 amino acids. V was trimmed by 4 bases and J by 8 bases, leaving 11 bases between them. Germline V CDR1 and CDR2: SGHTA, FQGNSA. CDR3 sequence: CASSWLRGEAFF. CDR3 in DNA: TGTGCCAGCAGCTGGCTGAGGGGGGAAGCTTTCTTT.